These T cell receptor beta chains were read from a single sample in a study of response to subunit inactivated influenza vaccine. In TCRdb, the RT-PCR reads were re-called with MiXCR into one record per CDR3 protein. The sample includes approximately 310,000 distinct CDR3 sequences, 21% of them seen just once. This specimen was PBMCs from blood, taken approximately 22 months after vaccination. These receptors were obtained from a man aged 50 to 75 who received an inactivated influenza vaccine. Each CDR3 is given with its conserved first and last residue. D genes are given only for firm matches. Clone size appears in some rows only: once, few, many, or a class for an expanded clone.

D	size	V	J	CDR3	DNA
NA	NA	TRBV15	TRBJ1-4	CALRGTNEKLFF	TGTGCCCTCCGGGGGACTAATGAAAAACTGTTTTTT
NA	NA	TRBV12-3/TRBV12-4	TRBJ1-6	CASSFPAGRNSPLHF	TGTGCCAGCAGTTTCCCTGCAGGGCGTAATTCACCCCTCCACTTT
TRBD2	NA	TRBV3-1	TRBJ2-7	CASSQSGGDSDEQYF	TGTGCCAGCAGCCAAAGCGGGGGGGATTCGGACGAGCAGTACTTC
TRBD2	few	TRBV27	TRBJ2-5	CASSAGTSGRQETQYF	TGTGCCAGCAGTGCAGGGACTAGCGGGAGGCAAGAGACCCAGTACTTC
NA	NA	TRBV11-2	TRBJ2-3	CASSPVDYFTDTQYF	TGTGCCAGCAGCCCAGTTGATTACTTCACAGATACGCAGTATTTT
NA	few	TRBV2	TRBJ2-3	CASMGEDTQYF	TGTGCCAGCATGGGGGAAGATACGCAGTATTTT
TRBD2	NA	TRBV28	TRBJ2-1	CASSFSGRALNEQFF	TGTGCCAGCAGTTTTTCCGGGAGGGCCCTCAATGAGCAGTTCTTC
NA	many	TRBV18	TRBJ2-5	CASSPRMETQYF	TGTGCCAGCTCACCGCGTATGGAGACCCAGTACTTC
NA	NA	TRBV5-1	TRBJ1-6	CASSLDRVGNSPLHF	TGCGCCAGCAGCTTGGACAGGGTCGGGAATTCACCCCTCCACTTT
NA	NA	TRBV10-3	TRBJ1-1	CAISALEGGGRHAEAFF	TGTGCCATCAGTGCCCTAGAAGGTGGAGGGAGACACGCTGAAGCTTTCTTT
NA	NA	TRBV20-1	TRBJ2-1	CSATYNEQFF	TGCAGTGCTACCTACAATGAGCAGTTCTTC
NA	NA	TRBV24-1	TRBJ1-5	CATSDRGYNQPQHF	TGTGCCACCAGTGATCGAGGGTACAATCAGCCCCAGCATTTT
NA	few	TRBV28	TRBJ2-7	CASSLKRNEQYF	TGTGCCAGCAGTTTAAAGAGGAACGAGCAGTACTTC
NA	NA	TRBV4-2	TRBJ2-7	CASSQVYRVVNEQYF	TGTGCCAGCAGCCAAGTGTACAGGGTTGTCAACGAGCAGTACTTC
NA	NA	TRBV18	TRBJ1-1	CASSRQQNTEAFF	TGTGCCAGCTCACGACAGCAGAACACTGAAGCTTTCTTT
NA	NA	TRBV10-3	TRBJ2-2	CAISVGGRVGLFF	TGTGCCATCAGTGTTGGAGGTCGGGTGGGGCTGTTTTTT
NA	NA	TRBV27	TRBJ2-3	CASSLRGTSRTDTQYF	TGTGCCAGCAGTTTAAGGGGGACCTCCCGCACAGATACGCAGTATTTT
NA	few	TRBV13	TRBJ2-3	CASSTRGSQYRYAQYF	TGTGCCAGCAGCACACGGGGCAGCCAGTACAGATACGCGCAGTATTTT
TRBD1	NA	TRBV3-1	TRBJ1-1	CASRTGANTEAFF	TGTGCCAGCAGAACAGGGGCGAACACTGAAGCTTTCTTT
TRBD2	NA	TRBV7-2	TRBJ2-1	CASSLVRLASGDEQFF	TGTGCCAGCAGCTTGGTAAGACTAGCGTCTGGGGATGAGCAGTTCTTC
NA	many	TRBV12-3/TRBV12-4	TRBJ1-1	CASTRSRLRNTEAFF	TGTGCCAGCACCCGCTCGAGGCTTCGGAACACTGAAGCTTTCTTT
NA	few	TRBV29-1	TRBJ1-1	CSVGGRQLEAFF	TGCAGCGTTGGAGGGAGACAGCTTGAAGCTTTCTTT
NA	few	TRBV7-2	TRBJ2-1	CASSLEVFYNEQFF	TGTGCCAGCAGCTTAGAGGTCTTCTACAATGAGCAGTTCTTC
NA	many	TRBV20-1	TRBJ1-2	CSAQTGANYGYTF	TGCAGTGCACAGACGGGGGCTAACTATGGCTACACCTTC
NA	many	TRBV20-1	TRBJ1-1	CSARKGHMNTEAFF	TGCAGTGCTAGAAAGGGACATATGAACACTGAAGCTTTCTTT
NA	NA	TRBV5-1	TRBJ2-7	CASSLVGDISHEQYF	TGCGCCAGCAGCTTGGTCGGAGACATCAGCCACGAGCAGTACTTC
TRBD2	NA	TRBV28	TRBJ2-3	CASSIAGSYTDTQYF	TGTGCCAGCAGTATAGCGGGATCCTACACAGATACGCAGTATTTT
TRBD2	NA	TRBV20-1	TRBJ2-1	CSARGREGRTLNEQFF	TGCAGTGCTAGAGGGCGGGAGGGCCGAACACTCAATGAGCAGTTCTTC
NA	NA	TRBV5-1	TRBJ2-4	CASSLNREINIQYF	TGCGCCAGCAGCTTGAACAGGGAGATAAACATTCAGTACTTC
TRBD2	NA	TRBV6-1	TRBJ2-7	CASKRLTSGPYEQYF	TGTGCCAGCAAGCGTCTAACTAGCGGACCCTACGAGCAGTACTTC
NA	few	TRBV5-1	TRBJ1-2	CASSPRPGGDYGYTF	TGCGCCAGCAGCCCGCGACCAGGTGGTGACTATGGCTACACCTTC
TRBD1	NA	TRBV7-2	TRBJ1-5	CASSPHLGGSNQPQHF	TGTGCCAGCAGCCCGCACCTAGGGGGCAGCAATCAGCCCCAGCATTTT
TRBD2	NA	TRBV2	TRBJ2-7	CASSETWTRSYEQYF	TGTGCCAGCAGTGAAACGTGGACTAGATCCTACGAGCAGTACTTC
NA	few	TRBV15	TRBJ1-1	CATSRTRPRAGEDDTEAFF	TGTGCCACCAGCAGAACTCGCCCTCGGGCAGGGGAAGATGACACTGAAGCTTTCTTT
TRBD1	few	TRBV24-1	TRBJ1-1	CATSDPNRGNTEAFF	TGTGCCACCAGTGATCCGAACAGGGGGAACACTGAAGCTTTCTTT
TRBD2	NA	TRBV3-1	TRBJ2-1	CAGPAGSSYNEQFF	TGTGCCGGCCCAGCGGGAAGCTCCTACAATGAGCAGTTCTTC
NA	NA	TRBV11-2	TRBJ1-2	CASSFFGGANYGYTF	TGTGCCAGCAGCTTTTTCGGAGGGGCTAACTATGGCTACACCTTC
NA	NA	TRBV10-3	TRBJ1-6	CAISDRQDNSPLHF	TGTGCCATCAGTGACCGGCAAGATAATTCACCCCTCCACTTT
NA	NA	TRBV7-2	TRBJ1-4	CASSPYRTDDEKLFF	TGTGCCAGCAGCCCCTACCGGACAGACGATGAAAAACTGTTTTTT